This T cell receptor (beta chain) was retrieved from a study of OX40 agonist ivuxolimab in advanced cancers. Turning to the study itself: Age averaged 60 years (range roughly 23 to 79), and around 78% were male.

Libraries were prepared by immunoSEQ multiplex PCR; TCRdb keeps only in-frame clonotypes and omits some of them. Altogether 70,000 to 85,000 clones are present, 94% being singletons, with the ten largest covering approximately 11%. This TCR derives from an adult with an advanced solid tumor such as melanoma, head and neck, liver or kidney cancer. Sequenced here: CD4+ or CD8+ T cells sorted from blood, sampled in a trial of the OX40 agonist ivuxolimab.

This CDR3 is CAWREGPEQYF. The DNA for the CDR3 is TGTGCCTGGAGAGAGGGCCCCGAGCAGTACTTC. V is TRBV30 and J is TRBJ2-5; D is possibly TRBD2 (5 bases). TRBJ2-7 matches the DNA end more closely, so the J call is doubtful. Germline CDR1 is GTSNPN and CDR2 is SVGIG (reference sequence). This CDR3 region has 11 residues.